The present TCR beta chain was sequenced within a study of control samples from healthy donors and cancer patients. The length of the CDR3 is 15 residues. Trimming pared 0 bases from V and 8 bases from J, leaving 11 bases between. CDR1 is SGHVS and CDR2 is FQNEAQ in the germline V gene. The repertoire was sequenced with immunoSEQ multiplex PCR; TCRdb's copy has only in-frame clones and lacks some. The profile shows about 150,000 clones, just over 85% of them singletons. The chain has TRBV7-8 and TRBJ1-6; D perhaps matches TRBD1 (5 bases). The TCR comes from a man in his late teens or twenties in good health. Sequencing was carried out using blood. The CDR3, as DNA: TGTGCCAGCAGCTTAGCCGGGAGGGGTGATTCACCCCTCCACTTT. This codes for CASSLAGRGDSPLHF.